This T cell receptor beta chain was retrieved from a study of blood T cell repertoires in COVID-19. Study context: Specimens from acute and convalescent COVID-19 originated in the United States, Italy and Spain.

The CDR3 extends over 14 amino acids. The V end was cut by 5 bases, the J end by 2 bases, with 7 bases between. Per the germline V gene, CDR1 is SGHTA and CDR2 is FQGTGA. Profiling relied on immunoSEQ multiplex PCR, and the TCRdb table lists in-frame clones only, not all of them. The sample yields around 170,000 clones, less than 90% seen once. Recovered status applied to Cohort 3 donors who had two consecutive negative PCRs. It also applied to those with clearance or with symptom resolution. Sequencing was performed on PBMCs or T cells enriched from blood (not recorded which). This sequence originates from a woman aged 45-59 years who had recovered from COVID-19. The V and J genes are TRBV7-3 and TRBJ2-6; maybe TRBD2 (6 bases). Here the CDR3 DNA reads TGTGCCAGCAGCCCGGGGGCTGGGGCCAACGTCCTGACTTTC. Amino acid sequence: CASSPGAGANVLTF.